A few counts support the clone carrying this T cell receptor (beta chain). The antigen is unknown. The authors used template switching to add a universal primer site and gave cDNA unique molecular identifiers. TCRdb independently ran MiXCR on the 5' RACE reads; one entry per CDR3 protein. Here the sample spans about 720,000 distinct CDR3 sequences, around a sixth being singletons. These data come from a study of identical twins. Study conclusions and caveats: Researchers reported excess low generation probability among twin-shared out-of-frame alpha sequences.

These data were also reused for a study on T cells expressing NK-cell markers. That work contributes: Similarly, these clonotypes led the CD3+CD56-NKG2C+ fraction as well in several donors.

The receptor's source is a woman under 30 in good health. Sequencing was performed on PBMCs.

CDR3 coding DNA: TGTGCCAGCAGCCTCACGCGAGGGGCTGGTCGGTACAATGAGCAGTTCTTC. Translated: CASSLTRGAGRYNEQFF. The chain recombines TRBV3-1 with TRBJ2-1; D possibly uses TRBD1 or TRBD2 (5 bases each). V lost 4 bases, J lost 4 bases, and 20 bases lay in between. The CDR3 has 17 residues. Germline CDR1 LGHDT, CDR2 YNNKEL (reference sequence).